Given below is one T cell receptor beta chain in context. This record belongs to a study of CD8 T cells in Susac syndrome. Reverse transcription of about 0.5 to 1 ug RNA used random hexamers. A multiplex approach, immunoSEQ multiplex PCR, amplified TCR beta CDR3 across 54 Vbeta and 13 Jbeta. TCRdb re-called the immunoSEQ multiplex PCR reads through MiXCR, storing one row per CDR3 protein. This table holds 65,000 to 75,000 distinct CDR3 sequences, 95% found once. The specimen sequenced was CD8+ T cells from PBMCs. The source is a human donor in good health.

The CDR3, as DNA: TGTGCCAGCAGCAAAGGGATTTTCTACGAGCAGTACTTC. It encodes CASSKGIFYEQYF. The chain links TRBV21-1 to TRBJ2-7. TRBV21-1 is deemed a pseudogene. This CDR3 comprises 13 residues.